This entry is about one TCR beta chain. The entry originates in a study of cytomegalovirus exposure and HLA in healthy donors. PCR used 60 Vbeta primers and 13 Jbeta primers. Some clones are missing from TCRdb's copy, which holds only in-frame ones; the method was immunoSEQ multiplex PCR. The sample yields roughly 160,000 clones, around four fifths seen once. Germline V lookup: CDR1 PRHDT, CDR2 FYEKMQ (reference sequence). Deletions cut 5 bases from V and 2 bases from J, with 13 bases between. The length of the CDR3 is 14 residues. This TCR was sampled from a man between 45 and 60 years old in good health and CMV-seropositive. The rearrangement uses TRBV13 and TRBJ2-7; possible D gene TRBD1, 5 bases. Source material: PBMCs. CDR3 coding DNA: TGTGCCAGCAGCCTCGGACATAAAGCCTACGAGCAGTACTTC. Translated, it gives CASSLGHKAYEQYF. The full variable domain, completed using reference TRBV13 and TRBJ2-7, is AAGVIQSPRHLIKEKRETATLKCYPIPRHDTVYWYQQGPGQDPQFLISFYEKMQSDKGSIPDRFSAQQFSDYHSELNMSSLELGDSALYFCASSLGHKAYEQYFGPGTRLTVT.